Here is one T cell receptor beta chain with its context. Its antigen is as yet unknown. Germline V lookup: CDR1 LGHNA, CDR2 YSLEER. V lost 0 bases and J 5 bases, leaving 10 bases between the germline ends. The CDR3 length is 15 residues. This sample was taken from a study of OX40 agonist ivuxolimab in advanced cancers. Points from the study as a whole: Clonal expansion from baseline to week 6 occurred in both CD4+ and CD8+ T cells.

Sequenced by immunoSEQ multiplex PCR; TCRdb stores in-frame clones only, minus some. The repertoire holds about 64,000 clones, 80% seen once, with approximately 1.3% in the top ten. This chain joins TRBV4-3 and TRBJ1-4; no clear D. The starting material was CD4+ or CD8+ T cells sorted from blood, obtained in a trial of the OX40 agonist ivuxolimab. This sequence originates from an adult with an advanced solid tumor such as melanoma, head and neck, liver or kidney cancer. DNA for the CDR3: TGCGCCAGCAGCCAAGAGGCAGTTCAAAATGAAAAACTGTTTTTT. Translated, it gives CASSQEAVQNEKLFF.